Below are 30 T cell receptor beta chains sequenced from a single sample in a study of glioma-infiltrating T cells. The iRepertoire nested amplicon-rescue multiplex PCR amplified TCR alpha and beta CDR3s from RNA. One entry per CDR3 protein results from TCRdb running MiXCR on the multiplex PCR reads. The top ten clones hold approximately 12% of a sample with about 410,000 distinct CDR3 sequences, roughly two fifths of them seen once. Source material: glioma tissue, nonneoplastic brain tissue, or PBMCs (not recorded which). The source is a human donor with low-grade glioma or glioblastoma, undergoing nonglioma brain surgery, or in good health (not recorded which).

Ten or more counts support this clonotype. The chain links TRBV28 to TRBJ1-1, with 9 bases fitting TRBD1. CDR1 and CDR2 (germline): MDHEN, SYDVKM. This CDR3 is 11 amino acids long. V shed 9 bases, J shed 6 bases, and the junction held 2 bases outside the gene matches. This chain's CDR3 is CARDRGPEAFF. Written as DNA, the CDR3 is TGTGCCAGGGACAGGGGTCCTGAAGCTTTCTTT. The full variable domain, completed using reference TRBV28 and TRBJ1-1, is DVKVTQSSRYLVKRTGEKVFLECVQDMDHENMFWYRQDPGLGLRLIYFSYDVKMKEKGDIPEGYSVSREKKERFSLILESASTNQTSMYLCARDRGPEAFFGQGTRLTVV.

V gene TRBV7-9 combines with J gene TRBJ2-7; 7 nucleotides match TRBD1. V was clipped by 1 base and J by 5 bases; unmatched bases: 5. This CDR3 spans 14 amino acids. Germline V gene lookup returns CDR1 SEHNR and CDR2 FQNEAQ (reference sequence). The CDR3 nucleotides are TGTGCCAGCAGCTTAGGACAGGGATCCGACGAGCAGTACTTC. It yields the protein CASSLGQGSDEQYF. Full variable domain (missing parts from reference TRBV7-9 and TRBJ2-7): DTGVSQNPRHKITKRGQNVTFRCDPISEHNRLYWYRQTLGQGPEFLTYFQNEAQLEKSRLLSDRFSAERPKGSFSTLEIQRTEQGDSAMYLCASSLGQGSDEQYFGPGTRLTVT.

This chain connects TRBV24-1 to TRBJ2-7; D gene ambiguous. V lost 0 bases and J 3 bases, leaving 2 bases between the germline ends. Germline assignment: CDR1 KGHDR and CDR2 SFDVKD. CDR3 length: 12 amino acids. CDR3 sequence: CATSDLSYEQYF. The CDR3 DNA is TGTGCCACCAGTGATTTGAGCTACGAGCAGTACTTC.

Details on this clonotype: A much more abundant neighbour one base away suggests this may be a read error. V is TRBV20-1 and J is TRBJ2-3; D is unclear. The germline V gene has CDR1 DFQATT and CDR2 SNEGSKA (reference sequence). V gave up 6 bases and J gave up 5 bases, with 18 bases separating them. This CDR3 is built from 14 residues. The CDR3 reads CSASNRPRQDTQYF. Here the CDR3 DNA reads TGCAGTGCGAGCAATCGACCAAGACAAGATACGCAGTATTTT.

This clonotype has ten or more counts. The V and J genes are TRBV27 and TRBJ1-5; D is ambiguous. Trimming stripped 4 bases from V and 13 bases from J, with 8 bases between. This CDR3 contains 10 residues. The V gene's germline CDR1 is MNHEY and CDR2 SMNVEV (reference sequence). The CDR3 spells CASSCSRQHF. The CDR3 bases are TGTGCCAGCAGTTGTAGTCGGCAGCATTTT.

The CDR3 bases are TGTGCCAGCAGTGGGACAGGGATTGGCTACACCTTC. Protein product: CASSGTGIGYTF. The gene calls are TRBV2 and TRBJ1-2; 8 nucleotides line up with TRBD1. Germline CDR1 reads SNHLY; CDR2 reads FYNNEI. CDR3 length equals 12 residues. Losses at the gene ends were 4 bases for V and 7 bases for J; bases not matched to a gene: 2.

The chain has TRBV20-1 and TRBJ1-4; no clear D gene. Germline V gene data show CDR1 as DFQATT and CDR2 as SNEGSKA (reference sequence). This CDR3 comprises 16 residues. V lost 3 bases and J lost 2, with 16 bases in between. The CDR3 DNA reads TGCAGTGCTAGTAGGACCTCGGGCGGTACTAATGAAAAACTGTTTTTT. Its protein product is CSASRTSGGTNEKLFF.

This clonotype was detected only once. The chain has TRBV2 and TRBJ2-7; D unclear. The CDR3 loop spans 10 amino acids. Trimming cost V 8 bases and J 2 bases, with 4 bases left between them. Germline V CDR1 and CDR2: SNHLY, FYNNEI. CDR3 coding DNA: TGTGCCAGCGGACCCTACGAGCAGTACTTC. Residues: CASGPYEQYF.

Worth noting for this clonotype: A junction boundary mismatches the germline segment, possibly from a read error. This chain connects TRBV4-2 to TRBJ2-1; D possibly corresponds to TRBD2 (7 bases). The CDR3 totals 14 residues. In germline, CDR1 is LGHNA, CDR2 YNFKEQ. The chain's CDR3 is CASSQASGDNERFF. For the CDR3, the DNA is TGTGCCAGCAGCCAAGCAAGCGGGGACAATGAGCGGTTCTTC.

This chain links TRBV6-6 with TRBJ2-3, with a tentative D call TRBD2 (6 bases). Germline values: CDR1 MNHNY, CDR2 SVGAGI (reference sequence). The CDR3 is 19 residues long. Trimming left V 0 bases short and J 5 bases short, with 24 bases between. This chain's CDR3 is CASSYSPDLVLANRDTQYF. The CDR3 DNA follows: TGTGCCAGCAGTTACTCGCCTGACCTCGTTCTAGCGAACAGAGATACGCAGTATTTT.

Worth noting for this clonotype: A much larger clone differs by one base, so this may be a read error. In nucleotides, the CDR3 is TGTGCCAGCAGTGAAGCCCGGGGGGCGCTTTACACTAAAGCTTTCTTT. This gives the protein CASSEARGALYTKAFF. This chain uses TRBV6-1 with TRBJ1-1; possible D gene TRBD1, 6 bases. The germline V gene has CDR1 MNHNS and CDR2 SASEGT. The CDR3 spans 16 residues.

This clonotype was found a few times. V and J are TRBV24-1 and TRBJ2-5; 11 nucleotides match TRBD1. J was trimmed by 5 bases and V by 9 bases; bases with no gene match: 7. Looked up from germline, CDR1 is KGHDR and CDR2 is SFDVKD. The CDR3 covers 14 residues. For the CDR3, the DNA is TGTGCCACCCAGAGGACAGGGGGCTTGGAGACCCAGTACTTC. Translation gives CATQRTGGLETQYF.

In regard to this clonotype: This may arise from a read error, as a much more abundant clone is one base away. The V call is TRBV27, the J call TRBJ2-7; perhaps D is TRBD1 or TRBD2 (5 bases each). Trimming shortened V by 6 bases and J by 0 bases, and 15 bases separated the two germline ends. CDR3 size: 15 residues. Germline V CDR1 and CDR2: MNHEY, SMNVEV (reference sequence). In nucleotides, the CDR3 is TGTGCCAGCAGCTGGGGATTGGGGGTCTCCTACGAGCAGTACTTC. Translating gives CASSWGLGVSYEQYF.

CDR3 bases: TGTGCCAGCAGCCAAGCGGGACTCAAACAGGGGAGGTATGGCTACACCTTC. Its protein is CASSQAGLKQGRYGYTF. This chain connects TRBV3-1 to TRBJ1-2, with 7 nucleotides matching TRBD1. V shed 1 base and J 5 bases; nucleotides not matched to a gene: 13. The CDR3 is made up of 17 amino acids. Germline loops: CDR1 LGHDT, CDR2 YNNKEL (reference sequence).

The chain employs TRBV27 and TRBJ2-7, with 7 positions matching TRBD2. This CDR3 spans 18 amino acids. CDR1 and CDR2 from the germline V gene are MNHEY and SMNVEV (reference sequence). After removal of 3 bases from V and 0 bases from J, the junction contained 14 bases not matched to a gene. The CDR3 here is CASSFIPPLAPSSYEQYF. CDR3 sequence (DNA): TGTGCCAGCAGTTTTATCCCCCCACTAGCGCCAAGCTCCTACGAGCAGTACTTC.

With respect to this clonotype: The junction differs from germline at one of its ends, possibly a read error. The chain couples TRBV6-2 or TRBV6-3 to TRBJ1-5; maybe TRBD1 (5 bases). The CDR3 spans 15 residues. Germline V gene lookup returns CDR1 MNHEY and CDR2 SVGEGT. The CDR3 nucleotides read TGTGCCGGCAGGAAGGACGGGGGGATTAATCAGCCCCAGCATTTT. Protein product: CAGRKDGGINQPQHF.

This clonotype was recorded at least ten times. The CDR3: CASSTYPRELSEQYF. Here the CDR3 DNA reads TGTGCCAGCAGTACCTACCCCCGGGAGTTGAGCGAGCAGTACTTC. The chain has TRBV27 and TRBJ2-7; D is possibly TRBD2 (6 bases). V was cut by 5 bases and J by 6 bases, with 20 bases left in between. This CDR3 contains 15 residues. CDR1 MNHEY and CDR2 SMNVEV come from the germline V gene (reference sequence).

The rearrangement uses TRBV7-9 and TRBJ2-4; D call uncertain. Germline CDR1 and CDR2: SEHNR and FQNEAQ (reference sequence). CDR3 length: 13 amino acids. Trimming stripped 5 bases from V and 3 bases from J, with 8 bases between. CDR3 DNA: TGTGCCAGCAGCCCCGTGGTCAAAAACATTCAGTACTTC. Amino acid sequence: CASSPVVKNIQYF. The whole variable domain, remainder taken from reference TRBV7-9 and TRBJ2-4, is DTGVSQNPRHKITKRGQNVTFRCDPISEHNRLYWYRQTLGQGPEFLTYFQNEAQLEKSRLLSDRFSAERPKGSFSTLEIQRTEQGDSAMYLCASSPVVKNIQYFGAGTRLSVL.

The J gene is TRBJ2-2, the V gene TRBV4-3; D is unresolved. Trimming left V 0 bases short and J 6 bases short, with 17 bases between. Germline V gene data show CDR1 as LGHNA and CDR2 as YSLEER. CDR3 size: 17 residues. The DNA of the CDR3 is TGCGCCAGCAGCCAAGATATTCCCCTAGTCATGGCCGGGGAGCTGTTTTTT. Its protein product is CASSQDIPLVMAGELFF.

The rearrangement uses TRBV20-1 and TRBJ2-7; weak D call: TRBD2 (5 bases). Germline values: CDR1 DFQATT, CDR2 SNEGSKA (reference sequence). CDR3 size: 11 residues. V lost 5 bases and J 2 bases, leaving 7 bases between the germline ends. CDR3 bases: TGCAGTGCTCCGAGGGCCTACGAGCAGTACTTC. The encoded protein is CSAPRAYEQYF.

The chain employs TRBV18 and TRBJ1-2, with D possibly matching TRBD1 (6 bases). Trimming removed 6 bases from V and 4 bases from J, with 18 bases in between. Germline V gene data show CDR1 as KGHSH and CDR2 as LQKENI. The CDR3 extends over 15 amino acids. The CDR3 bases are TGTGCCAGCTCCGCCGGACAGTCACCCGTCTATGGCTACACCTTC. This gives the protein CASSAGQSPVYGYTF.

Comment on this clonotype: A read error may produce the germline difference seen at one junction end. This chain links TRBV19 with TRBJ1-6, with D possibly being TRBD1 (6 bases). From germline, CDR1 is LNHDA and CDR2 SQIVND (reference sequence). This CDR3 contains 17 residues. The CDR3 DNA follows: TGTGCCAGTAGTATGGTTCTGACTACAGGGTTCAATTCACTCCTCCACTTT. Translated: CASSMVLTTGFNSLLHF. The variable domain in full, with the rest retrieved from reference TRBV19 and TRBJ1-6, is DGGITQSPKYLFRKEGQNVTLSCEQNLNHDAMYWYRQDPGQGLRLIYYSQIVNDFQKGDIAEGYSVSREKKESFPLTVTSAQKNPTAFYLCASSMVLTTGFNSLLHFGNGTRLTVT.

This clonotype has a handful of counts. The V call is TRBV25-1, the J call TRBJ2-7; TRBD2 aligns across 10 bases. Germline V lookup: CDR1 MGHDK, CDR2 SYGVNS. V shed 4 bases, J shed 2 bases, and the junction held 5 bases outside the gene matches. The CDR3 spans 15 residues. CDR3 bases: TGTGCCAGCAGTGGCCAACTAGCGGGACCCTACGAGCAGTACTTC. Its translation is CASSGQLAGPYEQYF.

This clonotype has only a few counts. J is TRBJ2-1 and V is TRBV27; 10 bases line up with TRBD2. V was pared by 5 bases and J by 6 bases, with 10 bases of the junction left unmatched. This CDR3 comprises 16 residues. Germline V gives CDR1 MNHEY, CDR2 SMNVEV (reference sequence). The CDR3 DNA reads as TGTGCCAGCAGTCCTTCCGGGATAGCGGGAGGCAATGAGCAGTTCTTC. The encoded protein is CASSPSGIAGGNEQFF.

Comments on this clonotype: A much larger clone sits a single nucleotide away, making a read error possible. This sequence joins TRBV27 and TRBJ2-3; weak D call: TRBD2 (6 bases). The CDR3 spans 16 residues. Germline V lookup: CDR1 MNHEY, CDR2 SMNVEV (reference sequence). Trimming removed 5 bases at V and 3 bases at J, with 18 bases between. The CDR3 DNA follows: TGTGCCAGCAGTCTCGGCGGGGATCCTCGGACAGATACGCAGTATTTT. Translation gives CASSLGGDPRTDTQYF.

The chain joins TRBV6-2 or TRBV6-3 to TRBJ2-1; 7 bases line up with TRBD2. Germline CDR1 MNHEY, CDR2 SVGEGT. The CDR3 has 17 amino acids. The V and J ends lost 5 bases and 3 bases, in that order; junction bases with no gene match: 13. The CDR3 loop reads CASSLQLEGGHYNEQFF. The CDR3 nucleotides read TGTGCCAGCAGTCTTCAACTAGAGGGAGGGCACTACAATGAGCAGTTCTTC.

Comment on this clonotype: This may be a read error, as it is one base from a much larger clone. The J gene is TRBJ1-5, the V gene TRBV7-3; no clear D. The CDR3 contains 13 residues. Germline CDR1 SGHTA, CDR2 FQGTGA. V lost 0 bases and J 0 bases, leaving 0 bases between the germline ends. As DNA, the CDR3 is TGTGCCAGCAGCTTAACTAGCAATCAGCCCCAGCATTTT. As protein: CASSLTSNQPQHF.

The V call is TRBV6-5, the J call TRBJ2-3; TRBD2 matches 14 bases. The germline gives CDR1 MNHEY, CDR2 SVGAGI. Unmatched junction bases numbered 2, after V lost 0 bases and J lost 6 bases. This CDR3 is built from 16 residues. The chain's CDR3 is CASSYSGLAGVDTQYF. CDR3 coding DNA: TGTGCCAGCAGTTACTCGGGACTAGCGGGAGTGGATACGCAGTATTTT.

Only a few counts were recorded for this clonotype. The V call is TRBV4-2, the J call TRBJ2-3, with 10 nucleotides matching TRBD2. The CDR3 totals 18 residues. Germline V lookup: CDR1 LGHNA, CDR2 YNFKEQ. The junction had 13 bases not matched to a gene; V was cut back by 6 bases and J by 1 base. CDR3 region: CASRAGGTVVRGTDTQYF. DNA for the CDR3: TGTGCCAGCAGAGCGGGAGGGACGGTTGTTCGAGGCACAGATACGCAGTATTTT.

This clonotype was seen a handful of times. The chain employs TRBV4-2 and TRBJ1-1, with D possibly matching TRBD1 (5 bases). Germline V gene data show CDR1 as LGHNA and CDR2 as YNFKEQ. CDR3 length: 17 amino acids. Trimming cost V 2 bases and J 4 bases, with 20 bases left between them. The DNA for the CDR3 is TGTGCCAGCAGCCAAAGGGCAGGGTCTCCCTGGGGCACTGAAGCTTTCTTT. This codes for CASSQRAGSPWGTEAFF.